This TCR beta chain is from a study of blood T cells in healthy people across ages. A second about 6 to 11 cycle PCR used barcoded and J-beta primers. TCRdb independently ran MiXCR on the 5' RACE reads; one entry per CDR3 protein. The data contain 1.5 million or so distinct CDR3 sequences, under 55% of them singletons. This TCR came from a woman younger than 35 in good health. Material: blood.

CDR3 sequence reads: CAISGTENTEAFF. Written as DNA, the CDR3 is TGTGCCATCAGTGGTACAGAGAACACTGAAGCTTTCTTT. The chain has TRBV10-3 and TRBJ1-1; unclear D gene. The CDR3 totals 13 residues. Germline assignment: CDR1 ENHRY and CDR2 SYGVKD. Trimming took 4 bases from V and 1 from J, leaving 7 bases between them.